These 21 T cell receptor beta chains came from one sample sequenced in a study of cytomegalovirus exposure and HLA in healthy donors. Profiling relied on immunoSEQ multiplex PCR, and the TCRdb table lists in-frame clones only, not all of them. Among about 360,000 clones listed, about nine tenths were seen once. Sequenced input: PBMCs. The receptors here all came from a woman between 18 and 30 years old in good health and CMV-seronegative.

V and J are TRBV5-1 and TRBJ1-4, with TRBD1 identical over 7 bases. Trimming at V came to 0 bases and at J to 8 bases, leaving 7 bases not matched to a gene. Looked up from germline, CDR1 is SGHRS and CDR2 is YFSETQ. CDR3 length: 15 amino acids. The CDR3 here is CASSLAGGIGEKLFF. In DNA form, the CDR3 reads TGCGCCAGCAGCTTGGCAGGGGGGATTGGGGAAAAACTGTTTTTT.

This sequence joins TRBV28 and TRBJ2-1; D is perhaps TRBD2 (6 bases). The CDR3 is 14 residues long. CDR1 and CDR2 from the germline V gene are MDHEN and SYDVKM. V lost 7 bases, J lost 0 bases, and 10 bases lay in between. This CDR3 is CASTGVSSYNEQFF. In DNA, the CDR3 is TGTGCCAGCACGGGGGTTAGCTCCTACAATGAGCAGTTCTTC.

This clone has a single count. The V and J genes are TRBV27 and TRBJ1-2; 9 bases align to TRBD1. Looked up from germline, CDR1 is MNHEY and CDR2 is SMNVEV (reference sequence). V gave up 4 bases and J gave up 0 bases; unmatched junction bases: 9. The length of the CDR3 is 17 residues. DNA for the CDR3: TGTGCCAGCAGTTCCCGGACAGGGGACTACCCTAACTATGGCTACACCTTC. Translating it yields CASSSRTGDYPNYGYTF.

For this clone: At the DNA level, this CDR3 is encoded by other sequences in the same sample as well. The J gene is TRBJ2-7, the V gene TRBV5-1; 7 nucleotides agree with TRBD1. This CDR3 comprises 14 residues. The junction had 4 bases not matched to a gene; V was cut back by 4 bases and J by 0 bases. From germline, CDR1 is SGHRS and CDR2 YFSETQ. CDR3 in amino acids: CASSRDSSSYEQYF. In nucleotides, the CDR3 is TGCGCCAGCAGCAGGGACAGTAGCTCCTACGAGCAGTACTTC.

CDR3 in DNA: TGCGCCAGCAGCGATACGGGACTCAACTACAATGAGCAGTTCTTC. Its protein product is CASSDTGLNYNEQFF. The chain is built from TRBV4-1 and TRBJ2-1; D might be TRBD2 (6 bases). CDR3 length equals 15 residues. Germline V gene lookup returns CDR1 MGHRA and CDR2 YSYEKL. The germline V and J ends were trimmed by 5 bases and 3 bases, with 14 bases remaining between them.

This clone came up once. This chain links TRBV30 with TRBJ1-5; 9 bases fit TRBD1. Germline V CDR1 and CDR2: GTSNPN, SVGIG (reference sequence). J was trimmed by 7 bases and V by 3 bases; bases with no gene match: 10. This CDR3 comprises 15 residues. CDR3 amino acids: CAWSATGQGIQPQHF. DNA for the CDR3: TGTGCCTGGAGCGCCACGGGACAGGGTATACAGCCCCAGCATTTT.

V usage is TRBV9 and J usage is TRBJ2-2; perhaps TRBD1 as D (6 bases). The V gene lost 0 bases and the J gene lost 6 bases, with 15 bases spanning the gap. The CDR3 has 16 amino acids. CDR1 SGDLS and CDR2 YYNGEE come from the germline V gene. The DNA for the CDR3 is TGTGCCAGCAGCGTAGGAACAGGGACATTCGCCGGGGAGCTGTTTTTT. Translating gives CASSVGTGTFAGELFF.

The genes are TRBV5-1 and TRBJ2-5; no clear D. This CDR3 is 13 amino acids long. Germline V CDR1 and CDR2: SGHRS, YFSETQ. The V and J ends lost 0 bases and 5 bases respectively, with 8 bases between them. Here the CDR3 DNA reads TGCGCCAGCAGCTTGGGATTTCGGGAGACCCAGTACTTC. Translated: CASSLGFRETQYF.

V and J are TRBV28 and TRBJ2-3; D unclear. The CDR3 runs 14 residues. Germline assignment: CDR1 MDHEN and CDR2 SYDVKM. The germline V and J ends were trimmed by 7 bases and 2 bases, with 13 bases remaining between them. For the CDR3, the DNA is TGTGCCAGCACCTCCCCCTCTATCACAGATACGCAGTATTTT. Protein sequence: CASTSPSITDTQYF.

This clone was detected only a few times. The J gene is TRBJ2-2, the V gene TRBV2, with D perhaps TRBD2 (5 bases). Germline CDR1 is SNHLY and CDR2 is FYNNEI. The CDR3 is made up of 15 amino acids. With 7 bases removed from V and 0 bases from J, the gap between germline ends came to 12 bases. Written as DNA, the CDR3 is TGTGCCAGCAATCCGAGGGAACCGAACACCGGGGAGCTGTTTTTT. It encodes CASNPREPNTGELFF.

This clone was counted only a few times. This chain links TRBV29-1 with TRBJ2-1, with D maybe TRBD2 (6 bases). The germline gives CDR1 SQVTM, CDR2 ANQGSEA. V lost 4 bases and J 0 bases, leaving 13 bases between the germline ends. This CDR3 comprises 15 residues. This CDR3 is CSVGFRRDSYNEQFF. The CDR3 bases are TGCAGCGTTGGCTTTCGGAGGGACTCCTACAATGAGCAGTTCTTC.

This clone was recorded once. J is TRBJ1-2 and V is TRBV19, with D maybe TRBD1 (5 bases). The CDR3 covers 14 residues. Trimming removed 5 bases at V and 3 bases at J, with 13 bases between. The germline gives CDR1 LNHDA, CDR2 SQIVND (reference sequence). The CDR3 spells CASSVTAWDYGYTF. For the CDR3, the DNA is TGTGCCAGTAGTGTGACAGCGTGGGACTATGGCTACACCTTC.

Worth noting for this clone: Other DNA sequences within the sample encode an identical CDR3. The chain is built from TRBV18 and TRBJ2-3, with TRBD2 as a possible D gene (5 bases). CDR3 length: 14 residues. CDR1 and CDR2 (germline): KGHSH, LQKENI. Trimming shortened V by 2 bases and J by 0 bases, and 6 bases separated the two germline ends. The CDR3 protein is CASSPGRSTDTQYF. The CDR3 bases are TGTGCCAGCTCACCAGGGAGAAGCACAGATACGCAGTATTTT. Filled out from reference TRBV18 and TRBJ2-3, the complete variable domain reads NAGVMQNPRHLVRRRGQEARLRCSPMKGHSHVYWYRQLPEEGLKFMVYLQKENIIDESGMPKERFSAEFPKEGPSILRIQQVVRGDSAAYFCASSPGRSTDTQYFGPGTRLTVL.

The chain combines TRBV19 with TRBJ1-1; D possibly corresponds to TRBD1 (6 bases). The CDR3 consists of 13 residues. Trimming took off 3 bases at V and 4 bases at J, with 9 bases between the two ends. The germline CDR1 and CDR2 sequences are LNHDA and SQIVND (reference sequence). As DNA, the CDR3 is TGTGCCAGTAGTATGAAAGGGGGCACTGAAGCTTTCTTT. As protein: CASSMKGGTEAFF.

The sample holds one count of this clone. The chain is built from TRBV7-9 and TRBJ2-3, with 8 positions matching TRBD1. The V segment lost 5 bases and the J segment 5 bases; nucleotides outside the gene matches: 15. Germline CDR1 is SEHNR and CDR2 is FQNEAQ (reference sequence). The CDR3 runs 17 residues. The CDR3 loop is CASSPTSAGGKGDTQYF. Written as DNA, the CDR3 is TGTGCCAGCAGCCCCACGTCGGCAGGGGGCAAGGGAGATACGCAGTATTTT.

The gene calls are TRBV11-3 and TRBJ2-1; TRBD1 is a possible D gene (6 bases). The CDR3 length is 15 residues. From germline, CDR1 is SGHNT and CDR2 YENEEA. V lost 5 bases and J 0 bases, leaving 11 bases between the germline ends. Written as DNA, the CDR3 is TGTGCCAGCAGCCTAGGACAGTCCTCCTACAATGAGCAGTTCTTC. Residues: CASSLGQSSYNEQFF.

This sequence joins TRBV7-9 and TRBJ1-1; D ambiguous. Trimming left V 5 bases short and J 5 bases short, with 15 bases between. The CDR3 extends over 14 amino acids. CDR1 SEHNR and CDR2 FQNEAQ come from the germline V gene (reference sequence). The CDR3 here is CASSAATRGTEAFF. In DNA form, the CDR3 reads TGTGCCAGCAGCGCAGCTACCCGAGGGACTGAAGCTTTCTTT.

The chain joins TRBV5-1 to TRBJ2-3, with unresolved D. Per germline, CDR1 SGHRS and CDR2 YFSETQ. The CDR3 length is 11 residues. V was trimmed by 2 bases and J by 7 bases, leaving 5 bases between them. This CDR3 is CASSFEHTQYF. The CDR3 DNA reads TGCGCCAGCAGCTTCGAGCATACGCAGTATTTT.

The rearrangement uses TRBV5-1 and TRBJ2-3; a possible D gene is TRBD2 (5 bases). This CDR3 has 14 residues. V lost 2 bases and J lost 4, with 11 bases in between. Germline CDR1 reads SGHRS; CDR2 reads YFSETQ. CDR3 sequence reads: CASSLSSSADTQYF. The CDR3, as DNA: TGCGCCAGCAGCTTATCGAGTAGCGCAGATACGCAGTATTTT.

This chain links TRBV29-1 with TRBJ2-1; 8 bases map to TRBD2. This CDR3 region has 17 residues. The ends lost 3 bases at V and 4 bases at J; junction bases unmatched: 14. Germline CDR1 reads SQVTM; CDR2 reads ANQGSEA. The CDR3 DNA follows: TGCAGCGTTGATGGGATAGCGGGGCGATCTATTTACAATGAGCAGTTCTTC. Protein sequence: CSVDGIAGRSIYNEQFF.

The J gene is TRBJ2-1, the V gene TRBV15, with 9 bases that match TRBD2. This CDR3 is built from 17 residues. Germline-derived CDR1 and CDR2 are LNHNV and YYDKDF (reference sequence). V lost 11 bases, J lost 6 bases, and 20 bases stayed unmatched. The CDR3 region has the DNA TGTGCCGAAAGGGCTAGCGGGACCACCCACCCCCTCAATGAGCAGTTCTTC. It yields the protein CAERASGTTHPLNEQFF.